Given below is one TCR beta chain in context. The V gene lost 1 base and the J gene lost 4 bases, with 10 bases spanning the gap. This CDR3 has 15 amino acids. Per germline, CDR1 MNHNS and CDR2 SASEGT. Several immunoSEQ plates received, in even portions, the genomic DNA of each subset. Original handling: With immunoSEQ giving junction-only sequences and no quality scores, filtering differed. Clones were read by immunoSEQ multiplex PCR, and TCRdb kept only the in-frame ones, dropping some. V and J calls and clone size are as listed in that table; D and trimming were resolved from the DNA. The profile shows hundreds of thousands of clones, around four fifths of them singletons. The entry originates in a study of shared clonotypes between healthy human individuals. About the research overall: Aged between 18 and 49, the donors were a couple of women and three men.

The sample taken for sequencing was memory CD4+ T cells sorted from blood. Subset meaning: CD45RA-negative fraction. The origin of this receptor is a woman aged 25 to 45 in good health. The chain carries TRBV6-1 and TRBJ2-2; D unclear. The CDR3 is CASSEGVSITGELFF. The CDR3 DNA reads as TGTGCCAGCAGTGAAGGGGTCTCCATCACCGGGGAGCTGTTTTTT.